This T cell receptor (beta chain) appears in the sequencing data of a study of cytotoxic CD8 clonotypes in ibrutinib-treated CLL. V was pared by 4 bases and J by 5 bases, with 15 bases between. This CDR3 has 15 residues. Germline lookup yields CDR1 MNHEY and CDR2 SVGAGI. TCRdb's table, derived via immunoSEQ multiplex PCR, lists solely in-frame clones and lacks some. The table has just over 200,000 clones, approximately 75% seen once; the top ten hold 10% to 12%. The source was PBMCs, collected after 12 months of ibrutinib treatment. This receptor was obtained from a human donor with chronic lymphocytic leukemia. V usage is TRBV6-5 and J usage is TRBJ2-1; D perhaps matches TRBD1 (6 bases). This CDR3 is CASSSPLWGHNEQFF. The CDR3 bases are TGTGCCAGCAGTTCACCCCTTTGGGGGCACAATGAGCAGTTCTTC.